Given below is one T cell receptor beta chain in context. These data belong to a study of metastatic and nonmetastatic thyroid tumors. Study context: Across peripheral blood and tumor or nodule tissue samples taken from malignant and benign thyroid patients, the repertoires were compared with one another.

TCRdb reanalyzed the PCR reads with MiXCR. The repertoire holds fewer than 20,000 clones, with 15% to 17% as singletons. All patients were treatment-naive before thyroid surgery. Germline V lookup: CDR1 MNHNS, CDR2 SASEGT. V gave up 2 bases and J gave up 12 bases, with 2 bases separating them. The CDR3 is made up of 9 amino acids. The J gene is TRBJ2-1, the V gene TRBV6-1, with D hard to call. The sample comprised blood. The origin of this receptor is a female donor with papillary thyroid cancer or a benign thyroid nodule (not recorded which). Some clones in this sample may be carry-over from other donors' samples. The CDR3 DNA reads TGTGCCAGCAGTGAAAGGCAGTTCTTC. Translating gives CASSERQFF.